This T cell receptor (beta chain) originates from a study of cytomegalovirus exposure and HLA in healthy donors. The study's findings and limits: Association of some 18,000 TCR beta sequences with HLA alleles was found at 0.05 false discovery rate in a later analysis.

13 Jbeta primers and 60 Vbeta primers were used for the PCR. Original analysis: About 9.9 million shared chains were among 65 million to 85 million unique TCR beta chains counted in a later analysis. The repertoire was sequenced with immunoSEQ multiplex PCR; TCRdb's copy has only in-frame clones and lacks some. Clonal size and the V and J genes are those of that table, whereas D and trimming came from the DNA. The table lists 53,000 or so clones. Deletions cut 0 bases from V and 6 bases from J, with 8 bases between. The CDR3 consists of 13 residues. CDR1 and CDR2 (germline): LGHNA, YNFKEQ. Comments on this clone: Its target is unknown.

This chain joins TRBV4-2 and TRBJ1-2; unclear D gene. The specimen sequenced was PBMCs. This clonotype was obtained from a man in his late teens or twenties in good health and CMV-seropositive. The CDR3: CASSQDEANGYTF. CDR3 nucleotides: TGTGCCAGCAGCCAAGATGAAGCCAATGGCTACACCTTC.